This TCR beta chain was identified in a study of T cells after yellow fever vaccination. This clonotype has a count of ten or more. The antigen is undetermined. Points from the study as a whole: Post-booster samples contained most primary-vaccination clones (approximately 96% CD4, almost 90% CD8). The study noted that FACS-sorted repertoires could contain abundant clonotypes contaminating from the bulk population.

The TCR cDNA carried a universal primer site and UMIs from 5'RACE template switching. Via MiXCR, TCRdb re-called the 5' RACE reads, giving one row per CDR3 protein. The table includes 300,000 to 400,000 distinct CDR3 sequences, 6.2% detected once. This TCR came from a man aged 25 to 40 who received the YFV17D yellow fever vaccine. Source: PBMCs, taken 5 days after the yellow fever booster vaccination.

CDR3 nucleotide sequence: TGTGCCAGCAGCTACGGACAGGGAGGGACCTACGAGCAGTACTTC. It yields the protein CASSYGQGGTYEQYF. The J gene is TRBJ2-7, the V gene TRBV5-4; D possibly corresponds to TRBD1 (8 bases). The CDR3 length is 15 residues. Germline V gene data show CDR1 as SGHNT and CDR2 as YYREEE (reference sequence). Trimming cost V 3 bases and J 2 bases, with 15 bases left between them.